This TCR beta chain was captured by sequencing in a study of vaccination and CD4 T cells after COVID-19. Across the whole study: SARS-CoV-2 had been detected by nasal swab PCR in convalescent patients; nine were mild, one severe. Post-vaccination samples were procured at a median of 72 days following dose two (range 14 to 241).

About this clonotype: Its cognate antigen is unknown.

Treatment here: roughly 10-day PBMC culture with coronavirus spike peptide pools or control peptides (ViraFEST assay). V gave up 6 bases and J gave up 4 bases; unmatched junction bases: 14. The CDR3 loop spans 16 amino acids. The Oncomine TCR Beta short-read assay was applied to DNA of cultured CD4+ T cells. TCRdb reprocessed the PCR reads with MiXCR, giving one entry per CDR3 protein. The sample lists about 20,000 distinct CDR3 sequences, 45% to 55% occurring once. General study results and limits: The study sampled relatively few convalescent patients and omitted early post-infection timepoints. Convalescent patients displayed a median roughly 90% of reactive clones emerging only post-vaccination.

The rearrangement joins TRBV12-3 or TRBV12-4 to TRBJ1-2; TRBD1 matches at 7 bases. Specimen: CD4+ T cells from blood, cultured in vitro. The sequence derives from a human donor who had recovered from COVID-19. This CDR3 reads CASSLHDRENGYGYTF. The CDR3 DNA reads as TGTGCCAGCAGCCTACACGACAGGGAAAACGGCTATGGCTACACCTTC.